One sample yielded the 16 T cell receptor beta chains listed below, sequenced in a study of beta chain features in type 1 diabetes. cDNA synthesis used the whole RNA isolate, giving expressed TCRB sequences. Generated by immunoSEQ multiplex PCR, the TCRdb table keeps only in-frame clones and is missing some. The top ten clones hold 1% to 1.5% of a sample with around 140,000 clones, approximately 13% of them seen once. Findings and limits, study-wide: TCRB CDR3s from Type 1 diabetes patients were moderately but significantly shorter in all four CD4+ subsets.

Their antigen targets remain unknown. Input material: central memory CD4+ T cells from blood. The origin of the receptors is a man aged 18 to 29 with type 1 diabetes.

The chain is built from TRBV19 and TRBJ2-3; TRBD2 matches at 8 bases. Trimming cost V 3 bases and J 1 base; bases outside gene matches: 6. CDR3 length: 16 amino acids. Germline CDR1 LNHDA, CDR2 SQIVND (reference sequence). The chain's CDR3 is CASSMGAGDGTDTQYF. Here the CDR3 DNA reads TGTGCCAGTAGTATGGGAGCGGGGGATGGCACAGATACGCAGTATTTT. Together with reference TRBV19 and TRBJ2-3, the CDR3 gives the full variable domain: DGGITQSPKYLFRKEGQNVTLSCEQNLNHDAMYWYRQDPGQGLRLIYYSQIVNDFQKGDIAEGYSVSREKKESFPLTVTSAQKNPTAFYLCASSMGAGDGTDTQYFGPGTRLTVL.

This sequence joins TRBV5-1 and TRBJ2-1, with unresolved D. Germline lookup yields CDR1 SGHRS and CDR2 YFSETQ. V was trimmed by 0 bases and J by 8 bases, leaving 12 bases between them. The CDR3 has 14 amino acids. The CDR3 here is CASSLEPVSDEQFF. CDR3 coding DNA: TGCGCCAGCAGCTTGGAGCCAGTTTCCGATGAGCAGTTCTTC.

V usage is TRBV19 and J usage is TRBJ1-5, with 7 bases aligning to TRBD1. CDR1 is LNHDA and CDR2 is SQIVND in the germline V gene (reference sequence). The CDR3 is made up of 12 amino acids. V was pared by 4 bases and J by 11 bases, with 5 bases of the junction left unmatched. CDR3 in amino acids: CASSTDRAAQHF. The CDR3 DNA sequence: TGTGCCAGTAGTACCGACAGGGCGGCCCAGCATTTT.

This clone showed up just a few times. The rearrangement joins TRBV2 to TRBJ1-2, with 8 positions matching TRBD1. The CDR3 is 15 residues long. Germline assignment: CDR1 SNHLY and CDR2 FYNNEI. Trimming took 4 bases from V and 0 from J; bases not matched to a gene: 4. CDR3 sequence reads: CASSADRAANYGYTF. The CDR3 DNA reads as TGTGCCAGCAGTGCGGACAGGGCAGCTAACTATGGCTACACCTTC.

This clone was counted between two and nine times. The chain links TRBV6-5 to TRBJ1-2; possible D gene TRBD1, 5 bases. V dropped 2 bases and J dropped 12 bases, with 13 bases sitting between them. This CDR3 has 12 amino acids. Looked up from germline, CDR1 is MNHEY and CDR2 is SVGAGI. This CDR3 reads CASSYEGRVNTF. Here the CDR3 DNA reads TGTGCCAGCAGTTACGAGGGCAGGGTGAACACCTTC.

This clone has more than one count but fewer than ten. The J gene is TRBJ2-7, the V gene TRBV5-4; a weak D match, TRBD1 (6 bases). Germline V lookup: CDR1 SGHNT, CDR2 YYREEE (reference sequence). CDR3 length: 13 residues. V lost 3 bases and J lost 3, with 10 bases in between. The CDR3 loop is CASSWKDSYEQYF. The CDR3 DNA follows: TGTGCCAGCAGCTGGAAGGACAGCTACGAGCAGTACTTC. Supplemented by reference TRBV5-4 and TRBJ2-7, the full variable domain reads ETGVTQSPTHLIKTRGQQVTLRCSSQSGHNTVSWYQQALGQGPQFIFQYYREEENGRGNFPPRFSGLQFPNYSSELNVNALELDDSALYLCASSWKDSYEQYFGPGTRLTVT.

The chain couples TRBV6-5 to TRBJ1-2; D ambiguous. V lost 5 bases and J lost 8, with 9 bases in between. The CDR3 contains 11 residues. The germline CDR1 and CDR2 sequences are MNHEY and SVGAGI. This CDR3 reads CASSDLWGYTF. CDR3 bases: TGTGCCAGCAGTGACTTATGGGGCTACACCTTC.

CDR3 nucleotide sequence: TGTGCCAGCAGCCGTGGGGGATTCACCATATATTTT. This translates into CASSRGGFTIYF. The rearrangement links TRBV14 to TRBJ1-3, with D perhaps matching TRBD1 (5 bases). Germline lookup yields CDR1 SGHDN and CDR2 FVKESK. With 4 bases removed from V and 9 bases from J, the gap between germline ends came to 10 bases. CDR3 length: 12 residues. The variable domain in full, completed from reference TRBV14 and TRBJ1-3, reads EAGVTQFPSHSVIEKGQTVTLRCDPISGHDNLYWYRRVMGKEIKFLLHFVKESKQDESGMPNNRFLAERTGGTYSTLKVQPAELEDSGVYFCASSRGGFTIYFGEGSWLTVV.

The chain couples TRBV30 to TRBJ1-2, with TRBD1 matching over 9 bases. The trim removed 5 bases at V and 8 bases at J, leaving 12 bases unmatched. Germline V CDR1 and CDR2: GTSNPN, SVGIG (reference sequence). The CDR3 contains 14 residues. CDR3 sequence: CAWVFSGTGRGYTF. The DNA of the CDR3 is TGTGCCTGGGTGTTCTCCGGGACAGGGAGGGGCTACACCTTC.

The V and J genes are TRBV30 and TRBJ2-2; no reliable D call. V was shortened by 2 bases and J by 6 bases, with 7 bases between the two germline ends. The germline V gene has CDR1 GTSNPN and CDR2 SVGIG (reference sequence). CDR3 length: 12 amino acids. This CDR3 reads CAWSNGAGELFF. Written as DNA, the CDR3 is TGTGCCTGGAGTAATGGGGCCGGGGAGCTGTTTTTT.

V usage is TRBV10-3 and J usage is TRBJ1-2; D possibly corresponds to TRBD1 (6 bases). The CDR3 has 14 amino acids. In germline, CDR1 is ENHRY, CDR2 SYGVKD. V was cut by 2 bases and J by 6 bases, with 13 bases left in between. The DNA for the CDR3 is TGTGCCATCAGTGAGGAACAGGGTTGGAATGGCTACACCTTC. Amino acid sequence: CAISEEQGWNGYTF.

This clone has more than one count but fewer than ten. The gene calls are TRBV30 and TRBJ1-3, with 8 bases that match TRBD1. With 5 bases clipped from V and 1 base from J, the junction kept 7 bases outside the gene matches. Looked up from germline, CDR1 is GTSNPN and CDR2 is SVGIG (reference sequence). The CDR3 sequence is 15 residues long. CDR3 amino acids: CAWGQGTASGNTIYF. The CDR3 DNA sequence: TGTGCCTGGGGACAGGGAACGGCTTCTGGAAACACCATATATTTT.

This clone was counted at least ten times. The rearrangement links TRBV7-2 to TRBJ2-7; 9 nucleotides line up with TRBD2. From germline, CDR1 is SGHTA and CDR2 FQGNSA. V was pared by 2 bases and J by 0 bases, with 2 bases of the junction left unmatched. The CDR3 has 15 amino acids. Written as DNA, the CDR3 is TGTGCCAGCAGCTTACAAGCGGGGGGCTCCTACGAGCAGTACTTC. The encoded protein is CASSLQAGGSYEQYF.

This clone has only a few counts. The chain carries TRBV9 and TRBJ2-2, with 9 bases matching TRBD1. In germline, CDR1 is SGDLS, CDR2 YYNGEE. CDR3 length: 15 residues. With 2 bases clipped from V and 5 bases from J, the junction kept 4 bases outside the gene matches. The CDR3 DNA follows: TGTGCCAGCAGCGTGCTGGGACAGGGAACCGGGGAGCTGTTTTTT. Translated, it gives CASSVLGQGTGELFF.

The chain links TRBV6-4 to TRBJ1-1; D perhaps matches TRBD1 (6 bases). The germline CDR1 and CDR2 sequences are MRHNA and SNTAGT. This CDR3 region has 16 residues. Trimming removed 0 bases at V and 4 bases at J, with 15 bases between. The DNA for the CDR3 is TGTGCCAGCAGTGACTCCTCCGGGACACTCGCCACTGAAGCTTTCTTT. Protein sequence: CASSDSSGTLATEAFF.

The rearrangement joins TRBV5-8 to TRBJ2-2; D perhaps matches TRBD2 (6 bases). The CDR3 has 16 amino acids. The germline CDR1 and CDR2 sequences are SGHTS and YDEGEE. Trimming took 2 bases from V and 2 from J, leaving 13 bases between them. For the CDR3, the DNA is TGTGCCAGCAGCTTCGGGGGACGGAGCAACACCGGGGAGCTGTTTTTT. This encodes CASSFGGRSNTGELFF.